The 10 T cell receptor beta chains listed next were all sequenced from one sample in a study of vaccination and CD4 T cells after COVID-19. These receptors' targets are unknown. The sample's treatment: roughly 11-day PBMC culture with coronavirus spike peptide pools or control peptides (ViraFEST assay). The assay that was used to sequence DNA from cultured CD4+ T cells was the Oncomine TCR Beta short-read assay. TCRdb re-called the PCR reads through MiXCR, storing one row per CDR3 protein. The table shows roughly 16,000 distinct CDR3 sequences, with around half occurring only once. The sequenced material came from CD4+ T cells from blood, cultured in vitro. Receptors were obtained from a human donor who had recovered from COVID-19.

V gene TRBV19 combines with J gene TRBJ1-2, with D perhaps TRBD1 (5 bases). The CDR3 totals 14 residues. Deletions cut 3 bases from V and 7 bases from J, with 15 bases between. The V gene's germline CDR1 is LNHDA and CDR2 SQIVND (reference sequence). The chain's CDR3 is CASSMGGLPGGYTF. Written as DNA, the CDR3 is TGTGCCAGTAGTATGGGGGGTCTTCCGGGTGGCTACACCTTC.

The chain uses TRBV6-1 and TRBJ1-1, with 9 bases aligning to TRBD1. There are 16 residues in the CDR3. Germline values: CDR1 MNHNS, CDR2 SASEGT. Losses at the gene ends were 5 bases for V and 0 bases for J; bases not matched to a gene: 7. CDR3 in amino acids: CASSKPGQGLNTEAFF. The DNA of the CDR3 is TGTGCCAGCAGTAAACCGGGACAGGGATTGAACACTGAAGCTTTCTTT.

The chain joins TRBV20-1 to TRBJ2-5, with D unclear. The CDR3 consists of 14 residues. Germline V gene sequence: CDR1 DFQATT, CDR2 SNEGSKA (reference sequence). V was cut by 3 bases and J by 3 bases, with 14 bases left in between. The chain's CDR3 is CSARMATWEETQYF. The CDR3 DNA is TGCAGTGCTAGGATGGCAACGTGGGAAGAGACCCAGTACTTC.

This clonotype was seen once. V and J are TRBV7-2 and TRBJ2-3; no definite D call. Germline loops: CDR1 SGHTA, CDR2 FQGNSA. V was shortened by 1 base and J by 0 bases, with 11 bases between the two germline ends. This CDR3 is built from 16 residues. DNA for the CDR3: TGTGCCAGCAGCTTAGTGGGAACCTCTAGCACAGATACGCAGTATTTT. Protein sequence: CASSLVGTSSTDTQYF.

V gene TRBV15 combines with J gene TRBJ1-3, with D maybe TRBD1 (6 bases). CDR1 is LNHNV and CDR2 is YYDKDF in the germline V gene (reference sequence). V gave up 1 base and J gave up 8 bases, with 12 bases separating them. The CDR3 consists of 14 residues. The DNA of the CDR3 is TGTGCCACCAGCAGAGGGGACACGGGTGACACCATATATTTT. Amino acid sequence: CATSRGDTGDTIYF.

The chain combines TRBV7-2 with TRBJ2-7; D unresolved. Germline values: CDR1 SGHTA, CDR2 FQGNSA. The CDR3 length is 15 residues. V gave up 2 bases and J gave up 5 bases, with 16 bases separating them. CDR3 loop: CASSLMVSAGDEQYF. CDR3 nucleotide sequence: TGTGCCAGCAGCTTAATGGTCTCAGCTGGGGACGAGCAGTACTTC.

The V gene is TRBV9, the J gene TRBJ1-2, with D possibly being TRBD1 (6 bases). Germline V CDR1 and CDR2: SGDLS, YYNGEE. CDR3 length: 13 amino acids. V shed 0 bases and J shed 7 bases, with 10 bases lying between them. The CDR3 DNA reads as TGTGCCAGCAGCGTAGGGGGGCAGGCTGGCTACACCTTC. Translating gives CASSVGGQAGYTF.

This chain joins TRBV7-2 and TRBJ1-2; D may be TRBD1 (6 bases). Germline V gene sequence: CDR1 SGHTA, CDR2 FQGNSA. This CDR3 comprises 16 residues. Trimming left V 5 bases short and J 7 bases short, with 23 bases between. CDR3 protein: CASSPRGGGGLGGYTF. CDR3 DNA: TGTGCCAGCAGCCCGCGGGGGGGCGGTGGATTGGGTGGCTACACCTTC.

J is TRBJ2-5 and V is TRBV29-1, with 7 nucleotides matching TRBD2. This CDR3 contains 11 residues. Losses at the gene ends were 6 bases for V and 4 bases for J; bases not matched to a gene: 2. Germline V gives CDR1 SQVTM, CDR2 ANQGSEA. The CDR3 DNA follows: TGCAGCGTCTTAGCGGGAGAGACCCAGTACTTC. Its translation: CSVLAGETQYF.

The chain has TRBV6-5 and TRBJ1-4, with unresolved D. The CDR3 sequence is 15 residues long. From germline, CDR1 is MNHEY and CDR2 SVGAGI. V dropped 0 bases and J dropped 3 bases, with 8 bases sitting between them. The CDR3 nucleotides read TGTGCCAGCAGTTACTCCCCAGCAGCTAATGAAAAACTGTTTTTT. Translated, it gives CASSYSPAANEKLFF.